Listed here are 24 T cell receptor beta chains from one sample, sequenced in a study of post-analysis software for immune sequencing data. Study results and limitations: In patients, about 5 TRBV segments were more frequent than in controls, with TRBV5-6, TRBV5-1 and TRBV20-1 among them.

Unique molecular identifiers tagged the TCR beta cDNA libraries. TCRdb ran MiXCR on the PCR reads and lists one entry per CDR3 protein. The sample includes about 430,000 distinct CDR3 sequences, 39% of them seen just once. No antigens are known for them. Specimen: blood. All receptors come from a girl aged 2 to 10 with multiple sclerosis.

With respect to this clonotype: A much larger clone lies a single base off, so this may be a read error. The chain links TRBV7-6 to TRBJ2-5; no definite D call. This CDR3 region has 17 residues. Germline assignment: CDR1 SGHVS and CDR2 FNYEAQ. The DNA of the CDR3 is TGTACCAGCAGCTTAGCTTACGGTTTTCGGGCCCTAGAGACCCAGTACTTC. Its protein is CTSSLAYGFRALETQYF.

This chain links TRBV27 with TRBJ2-1, with D tentatively TRBD1 or TRBD2 (5 bases each). The V end was cut by 2 bases, the J end by 8 bases, with 10 bases between. Germline-derived CDR1 and CDR2 are MNHEY and SMNVEV (reference sequence). CDR3 length: 13 amino acids. CDR3 region: CASSLGASYEQFF. DNA for the CDR3: TGTGCCAGCAGTTTAGGGGCTAGCTATGAGCAGTTCTTC.

The chain is built from TRBV20-1 and TRBJ2-7; TRBD2 matches at 8 bases. Germline loops: CDR1 DFQATT, CDR2 SNEGSKA (reference sequence). V lost 5 bases to trimming and J lost 0 bases; unmatched junction nucleotides: 9. The CDR3 has 15 residues. The CDR3 bases are TGCAGTGCTTTCGCTCGGACTAGCCTCTCCTACGAGCAGTACTTC. This translates into CSAFARTSLSYEQYF.

The V call is TRBV4-1, the J call TRBJ2-5; 11 bases line up with TRBD2. The CDR3 is made up of 16 amino acids. V trimming: 1 base; J trimming: 11 bases; junction bases outside the gene matches: 12. CDR1 is MGHRA, CDR2 YSYEKL, per germline. This chain's CDR3 is CASSQGGLAVPNEQYF. The CDR3 bases are TGCGCCAGCAGCCAAGGGGGACTAGCGGTTCCGAATGAGCAGTACTTC.

This clonotype was seen only once. The chain recombines TRBV7-2 with TRBJ2-7, with a tentative D call TRBD1 (7 bases). V lost 4 bases and J 2 bases, leaving 12 bases between the germline ends. Germline CDR1 and CDR2: SGHTA and FQGNSA. The CDR3 contains 14 residues. Here the CDR3 reads CASSSQGGPYEQYF. The CDR3 nucleotides read TGTGCCAGCAGCTCCCAGGGGGGACCCTACGAGCAGTACTTC.

This clonotype showed up just a few times. DNA for the CDR3: TGTGCCAGCAGTTTAGTTAGGCAGGCATCTAATGAAAAACTGTTTTTT. Translation gives CASSLVRQASNEKLFF. This chain connects TRBV27 to TRBJ1-4; D gene uncertain. The CDR3 runs to 16 residues. Germline CDR1 and CDR2: MNHEY and SMNVEV (reference sequence). V lost 2 bases and J 3 bases, leaving 13 bases between the germline ends.

The chain employs TRBV6-2 or TRBV6-3 and TRBJ2-7; 8 nucleotides match TRBD2. Trimming cost V 2 bases and J 6 bases; bases outside gene matches: 6. Looked up from germline, CDR1 is MNHEY and CDR2 is SVGEGT. This CDR3 is built from 14 residues. CDR3 region: CASSYLSGGGEQYF. The DNA of the CDR3 is TGTGCCAGCAGTTACCTGAGCGGGGGTGGCGAGCAGTACTTC.

This clonotype occurred a few times. The chain is built from TRBV5-1 and TRBJ2-7, with 8 bases lining up with TRBD2. The junction had 2 bases not matched to a gene; V was cut back by 0 bases and J by 3 bases. In germline, CDR1 is SGHRS, CDR2 YFSETQ. CDR3 size: 14 residues. The CDR3 sequence: CASSLVAGGYEQYF. In DNA, the CDR3 is TGCGCCAGCAGCTTGGTTGCGGGGGGCTACGAGCAGTACTTC.

The V call is TRBV4-2, the J call TRBJ2-4, with 10 positions matching TRBD2. The J call may be faulty, since TRBJ2-7 better matches the DNA end. This CDR3 has 18 amino acids. Germline V gives CDR1 LGHNA, CDR2 YNFKEQ. As DNA, the CDR3 is TGTGCCAGCAGCCAAGTGGGGCTAGCGGGGGCCCTAACCTACGAGCAGTACTTC. This gives the protein CASSQVGLAGALTYEQYF.

This clonotype appeared a few times. V usage is TRBV20-1 and J usage is TRBJ2-7, with 11 bases lining up with TRBD2. Germline CDR1 DFQATT, CDR2 SNEGSKA (reference sequence). This CDR3 region has 14 residues. The V gene end was trimmed by 6 bases and the J gene end by 4 bases; junction bases not matched to a gene: 8. The CDR3 DNA is TGCAGTGCAAGTAGCGGGGGGGCCGTATACGAGCAGTACTTC. It is translated as CSASSGGAVYEQYF.

The chain is built from TRBV12-3 or TRBV12-4 and TRBJ2-7; 9 bases are a match to TRBD2. The ends lost 5 bases at V and 2 bases at J; junction bases unmatched: 10. The CDR3 totals 16 residues. The CDR3 region is CASSTTGSGRPYEQYF. The CDR3 DNA sequence: TGTGCCAGCAGTACCACAGGTAGCGGGAGACCCTACGAGCAGTACTTC.

This clonotype was recorded a few times. The DNA for the CDR3 is TGTGCCAGCAGTCGGGGGAAGCAGTTCTTC. It codes for CASSRGKQFF. V is TRBV27 and J is TRBJ2-1, with D perhaps TRBD2 (6 bases). The ends were cut back, 5 bases at V and 11 bases at J, with 7 bases in the middle. The germline gives CDR1 MNHEY, CDR2 SMNVEV (reference sequence). The CDR3 is made up of 10 amino acids.

This clonotype was recorded a few times. This chain uses TRBV5-1 with TRBJ2-5; perhaps TRBD2 as D (7 bases). Germline values: CDR1 SGHRS, CDR2 YFSETQ. CDR3 size: 16 residues. Deletions cut 4 bases from V and 1 base from J, with 17 bases between. Here the CDR3 DNA reads TGCGCCAGCAGCCTGACACAGGGACTACCCCAAGAGACCCAGTACTTC. This sequence encodes CASSLTQGLPQETQYF. The whole variable domain, remainder taken from reference TRBV5-1 and TRBJ2-5, is KAGVTQTPRYLIKTRGQQVTLSCSPISGHRSVSWYQQTPGQGLQFLFEYFSETQRNKGNFPGRFSGRQFSNSRSEMNVSTLELGDSALYLCASSLTQGLPQETQYFGPGTRLLVL.

The chain recombines TRBV4-1 with TRBJ2-3; 10 positions agree with TRBD2. Germline assignment: CDR1 MGHRA and CDR2 YSYEKL. The length of the CDR3 is 18 residues. With V trimmed by 1 base and J by 0 bases, 7 bases remained unmatched. The CDR3 DNA reads as TGCGCCAGCAGCCAAGGGGCCCTAGCGGGGGCCAGCACAGATACGCAGTATTTT. Its translation is CASSQGALAGASTDTQYF.

This sequence joins TRBV10-3 and TRBJ1-2; TRBD1 aligns across 7 bases. This CDR3 spans 16 amino acids. CDR1 is ENHRY, CDR2 SYGVKD, per germline. Unmatched junction bases numbered 7, after V lost 3 bases and J lost 0 bases. The CDR3 DNA reads as TGTGCCATCAGTGATTTTACAGGGGACGCTAACTATGGCTACACCTTC. This encodes CAISDFTGDANYGYTF.

This clonotype showed up many times. The chain is built from TRBV15 and TRBJ1-2; maybe TRBD1 (5 bases). V gave up 0 bases and J gave up 6 bases, with 14 bases separating them. The CDR3 consists of 15 residues. Per germline, CDR1 LNHNV and CDR2 YYDKDF (reference sequence). CDR3 nucleotide sequence: TGTGCCACCAGCAGAGAGCGGGGCAGGGAGAATGGCTACACCTTC. It yields the protein CATSRERGRENGYTF.

As for this clonotype: Its ends do not fully match the called genes, so a read error is possible. The CDR3 reads CASSQVRGLAGSYVQYF. CDR3 coding DNA: TGCGCCAGCAGCCAAGTTAGGGGACTAGCGGGGTCCTACGTGCAGTACTTC. This chain joins TRBV4-3 and TRBJ2-7, with 13 positions matching TRBD2. The CDR3 extends over 17 amino acids. The germline CDR1 and CDR2 sequences are LGHNA and YSLEER.

The chain joins TRBV6-6 to TRBJ1-5; D ambiguous. The length of the CDR3 is 17 residues. Trimming left V 6 bases short and J 1 base short, with 19 bases between. Germline V lookup: CDR1 MNHNY, CDR2 SVGAGI (reference sequence). Written as DNA, the CDR3 is TGTGCCAGCAGCCCTTTGATCCGGGGAATAAGCAATCAGCCCCAGCATTTT. Its protein product is CASSPLIRGISNQPQHF.

V is TRBV7-9 and J is TRBJ1-4; D ambiguous. This CDR3 contains 12 residues. V lost 5 bases and J 8 bases, leaving 9 bases between the germline ends. The germline V gene encodes CDR1 SEHNR and CDR2 FQNEAQ (reference sequence). CDR3 nucleotide sequence: TGTGCCAGCAGCCTTATCGCAGAAAAACTGTTTTTT. Its translation is CASSLIAEKLFF.

This clonotype came up a few times. The V and J genes are TRBV28 and TRBJ2-5; D not resolved. V shed 1 base and J shed 4 bases, with 25 bases lying between them. The CDR3 covers 19 residues. Looked up from germline, CDR1 is MDHEN and CDR2 is SYDVKM. The DNA for the CDR3 is TGTGCCAGCAGTTTATACCCTTTGGTTTATGACCCAAAGGGAGAGACCCAGTACTTC. Translated, it gives CASSLYPLVYDPKGETQYF.

The CDR3 region has the DNA TGTGCCAGCAGTTTATCGCAGGGGGCGGACACTGAAGCTTTCTTT. Its translation: CASSLSQGADTEAFF. This sequence joins TRBV27 and TRBJ1-1; 8 positions agree with TRBD1. Germline CDR1 reads MNHEY; CDR2 reads SMNVEV (reference sequence). V lost 0 bases and J lost 3; bases outside the gene matches: 3. This CDR3 region has 15 residues.

This clonotype was detected only a few times. The chain couples TRBV10-3 to TRBJ2-5, with D possibly TRBD2 on 6 matching bases. The CDR3 loop spans 16 amino acids. Germline V gene lookup returns CDR1 ENHRY and CDR2 SYGVKD. V lost 4 bases and J lost 4, with 19 bases in between. The CDR3 region has the DNA TGTGCCATCAGTGTGCTGGCAGGAGGGGATCCAGAGACCCAGTACTTC. Translated, it gives CAISVLAGGDPETQYF.

A word on this clonotype: The junction does not match germline at one end; this may be a read error. The gene calls are TRBV5-1 and TRBJ1-5, with D unresolved. The CDR3 covers 13 residues. Germline V gives CDR1 SGHRS, CDR2 YFSETQ. The CDR3 region is CASSLDGNQPQHF. As DNA, the CDR3 is TGTGCCAGCAGCTTGGATGGCAATCAGCCCCAGCATTTT. The full variable domain, in which reference TRBV5-1 and TRBJ1-5 provide the parts outside the CDR3, is KAGVTQTPRYLIKTRGQQVTLSCSPISGHRSVSWYQQTPGQGLQFLFEYFSETQRNKGNFPGRFSGRQFSNSRSEMNVSTLELGDSALYLCASSLDGNQPQHFGDGTRLSIL.

The chain carries TRBV20-1 and TRBJ1-5, with D perhaps matching TRBD1 (5 bases). The CDR3 has 15 residues. With 2 bases removed from V and 2 bases from J, the gap between germline ends came to 13 bases. Per germline, CDR1 DFQATT and CDR2 SNEGSKA (reference sequence). As DNA, the CDR3 is TGCAGTGCTAGAACCGGGGCTAGGGGCAATCAGCCCCAGCATTTT. Translated, it gives CSARTGARGNQPQHF.